This TCR beta chain was sequenced in a study of OX40 agonist ivuxolimab in advanced cancers. The wider study: Patients were treated with ivuxolimab, an agonistic anti-OX40 (CD134) antibody. Ivuxolimab was administered intravenously to patients at 0.01 to 10 mg/kg every 2 weeks.

Sequencing was performed with immunoSEQ multiplex PCR; in TCRdb, only in-frame clones are kept and a portion is missing. The sample yields roughly 64,000 clones, approximately 88% seen once. To note about this clone: Its matching antigen is unknown.

The study's findings and limits: At 0.1 to 3.0 mg/kg and by week 6, CD4+ and CD8+ T cells in the blood had expanded clonally. Antigens targeted by the expanded peripheral T cells were not determined.

Per the germline V gene, CDR1 is SGHRS and CDR2 is YFSETQ. The CDR3 is made up of 14 amino acids. V lost 7 bases and J lost 4, with 16 bases in between. The sequence derives from an adult with an advanced solid tumor such as melanoma, head and neck, liver or kidney cancer. Material: CD4+ or CD8+ T cells sorted from blood, obtained in a trial of the OX40 agonist ivuxolimab. The genes are TRBV5-1 and TRBJ2-3; D might be TRBD2 (5 bases). The CDR3 DNA sequence: TGCGCCAGCCGGAGGATTTTTGGCCCAGATACGCAGTATTTT. Residues: CASRRIFGPDTQYF.